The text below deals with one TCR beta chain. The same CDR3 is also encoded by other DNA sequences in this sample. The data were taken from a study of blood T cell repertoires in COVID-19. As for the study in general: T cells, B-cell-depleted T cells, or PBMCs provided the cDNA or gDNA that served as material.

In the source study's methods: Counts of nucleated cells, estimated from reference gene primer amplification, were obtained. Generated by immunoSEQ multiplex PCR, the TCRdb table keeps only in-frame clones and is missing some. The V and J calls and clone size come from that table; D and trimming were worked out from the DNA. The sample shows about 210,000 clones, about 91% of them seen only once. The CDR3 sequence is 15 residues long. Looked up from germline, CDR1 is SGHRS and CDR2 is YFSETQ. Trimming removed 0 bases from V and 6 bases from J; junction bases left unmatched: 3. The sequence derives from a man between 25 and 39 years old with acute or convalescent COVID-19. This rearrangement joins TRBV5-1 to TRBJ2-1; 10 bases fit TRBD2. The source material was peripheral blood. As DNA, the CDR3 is TGCGCCAGCAGCTTGGTGAGCGGGGGGGCCAATGAGCAGTTCTTC. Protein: CASSLVSGGANEQFF.